A selection of T cell receptor beta chains follows, all from one sample in a study of identical twins. TCRdb independently ran MiXCR on the 5' RACE reads; one entry per CDR3 protein. The table lists some 760,000 distinct CDR3 sequences, 15% to 20% of them singletons, with less than 15% in the top ten. These same records also appear under a second study, on T cells expressing NK-cell markers.

Input material: PBMCs. The receptors were sampled from a woman aged 18 to 35 in good health. Both conserved end residues are part of each CDR3. A D gene is named only where the DNA matches it firmly. Not all rows give a size; the values are once, few, many and, for expanded clones, a class.

NA	TRBV29-1	NA	TRBJ1-5	TGCAGCGTTTGGACGGGGGATGAGAGCAATCAGCCCCAGCATTTT	CSVWTGDESNQPQHF
NA	TRBV24-1	few	TRBJ2-5	TGTGCCACCAGTGAACCGGGACACGAAGAGACCCAGTACTTC	CATSEPGHEETQYF
TRBD2	TRBV5-1	few	TRBJ2-1	TGCGCCAGCAGCCCCCACTTAGCGGGAACCTACAATGAGCAGTTCTTC	CASSPHLAGTYNEQFF
TRBD2	TRBV20-1	few	TRBJ2-1	TGCAGTGCCCCCGGACTAGCGCCTTCCGATGAGCAGTTCTTC	CSAPGLAPSDEQFF
NA	TRBV7-9	NA	TRBJ2-3	TGTGCCAGCAGCCATGGCCTGGTCGCACGAACGCAGTATTTT	CASSHGLVARTQYF
NA	TRBV12-3/TRBV12-4	NA	TRBJ2-3	TGTGCCAGCAGTTTAGGCCCGGGACCACACACAGATACGCAGTATTTT	CASSLGPGPHTDTQYF
NA	TRBV6-5	many	TRBJ1-5	TGTGCCAGCAGTTACTCCCAGGGAGGAAATCAGCCCCAGCATTTT	CASSYSQGGNQPQHF
TRBD1	TRBV20-1	many	TRBJ1-2	TGCAGTGTCACGCAGGGGGCTGGCTATGGCTACACCTTC	CSVTQGAGYGYTF
TRBD2	TRBV30	NA	TRBJ2-5	TGTGCCTGGTCTAGCGGGATCCAAGAGACCCAGTACTTC	CAWSSGIQETQYF
NA	TRBV7-8	NA	TRBJ2-1	TGTGCCAGCAGCTCCCCTGGGAGGGAGCAGTTCTTC	CASSSPGREQFF
TRBD2	TRBV20-1	few	TRBJ2-7	TGCAGTGCTAGAGATTTCCTAGCGGGATACGAGCAGTACTTC	CSARDFLAGYEQYF
NA	TRBV12-3/TRBV12-4	NA	TRBJ2-1	TGTGCCAGCAGTTTAGCCTGGCAGGGGGGAAATGAGCAGTTCTTC	CASSLAWQGGNEQFF
NA	TRBV29-1	NA	TRBJ2-3	TGCAGCGTAGGTTGGAGTGTCACAGATACGCAGTATTTT	CSVGWSVTDTQYF
NA	TRBV7-9	NA	TRBJ2-7	TGTGCCAGCAGCACGGACCCGTACGAGCAGTACTTC	CASSTDPYEQYF
TRBD2	TRBV10-1	few	TRBJ2-1	TGCGCCAGCAGTGTGGCACTAGCGGGGGGGCCCAATGAGCAGTTCTTC	CASSVALAGGPNEQFF
NA	TRBV5-1	few	TRBJ1-1	TGCGCCAGCAGCGGTGGACCTGACACTGAAGCTTTCTTT	CASSGGPDTEAFF
NA	TRBV20-1	NA	TRBJ2-2	TGCAGTGCTAGTATCGGGGACCCTTACACCGGGGAGCTGTTTTTT	CSASIGDPYTGELFF
NA	TRBV12-3/TRBV12-4	few	TRBJ1-1	TGTGCCAGCATGTCCCGGGGGGGGGCCACTGAAGCTTTCTTT	CASMSRGGATEAFF
NA	TRBV10-3	few	TRBJ1-1	TGTGCCATCAGTGAGAGGGGTCGGGACATGAACACTGAAGCTTTCTTT	CAISERGRDMNTEAFF
NA	TRBV12-3/TRBV12-4	NA	TRBJ1-1	TGTGCCAGCAGACTACCCCGGGACGGGCGCGCTTTCTTT	CASRLPRDGRAFF
TRBD1	TRBV5-1	few	TRBJ1-5	TGCGCCAGCAGCTTTACTGGACAGGGAAATCAGCCCCAGCATTTT	CASSFTGQGNQPQHF
TRBD1	TRBV3-1	few	TRBJ2-1	TGTGCCAGCAGGACAGGGAACTACAATGAGCAGTTCTTC	CASRTGNYNEQFF
NA	TRBV6-2/TRBV6-3	NA	TRBJ2-4	TGTGCCAGCACCAAACCATCTGTCAAAAACATTCAGTACTTC	CASTKPSVKNIQYF
NA	TRBV5-1	NA	TRBJ1-1	TGCGCCAGCAGCTTGGCTCAGGGCGGCATGAACACTGAAGCTTTCTTT	CASSLAQGGMNTEAFF
NA	TRBV5-1	few	TRBJ2-5	TGCGCCAGCAGCGATCTACAGGGCCAAGAGACCCAGTACTTC	CASSDLQGQETQYF
TRBD2	TRBV12-3/TRBV12-4	many	TRBJ2-1	TGTGCCAGCAGTTCTAGCGGTAATGAGCAGTTCTTC	CASSSSGNEQFF
NA	TRBV7-9	NA	TRBJ2-2	TGTGCCAGCAGCTTTCCCCCGAAAACCGGGGAGCTGTTTTTT	CASSFPPKTGELFF
NA	TRBV12-3/TRBV12-4	few	TRBJ1-2	TGTGCCAGCAGTTTGGGGGCAGGGGAGACCTTC	CASSLGAGETF
NA	TRBV12-3/TRBV12-4	many	TRBJ2-3	TGTGCCAGCAGTTTATGGGGCGAGCAGTATTTT	CASSLWGEQYF
NA	TRBV11-3	NA	TRBJ2-1	TGTGCCAGCAGCACCCGAGAGGGCTATGAGCAGTTCTTC	CASSTREGYEQFF
NA	TRBV7-9	many	TRBJ2-7	TGTGCCAGCAGCTCGGACCTCTACGAGCAGTACTTC	CASSSDLYEQYF
NA	TRBV27	many	TRBJ1-5	TGTGCCAGTGGCCGGCAGCCCCAGCATTTT	CASGRQPQHF
NA	TRBV12-5	NA	TRBJ2-5	TGTGCTAGTGGTTCCAGGGGAGAGACCCAGTACTTC	CASGSRGETQYF
NA	TRBV18	NA	TRBJ1-1	TGTGCCAGCTCACCTGGTTGGGCGGCGAACACTGAAGCTTTCTTT	CASSPGWAANTEAFF
TRBD1	TRBV11-2	NA	TRBJ2-7	TGTGCCAGCAGCAACCCCGGGACAGCAAGCTCCTACGAGCAGTACTTC	CASSNPGTASSYEQYF
TRBD1	TRBV5-1	NA	TRBJ2-1	TGCGCCAGCAACCAACCGGGACAGTCCTACAATGAGCAGTTCTTC	CASNQPGQSYNEQFF
NA	TRBV20-1	NA	TRBJ2-7	TGCAGTGCTAGACGGGGCGGGGCATACTCCTACGAGCAGTACTTC	CSARRGGAYSYEQYF
TRBD1	TRBV5-1	NA	TRBJ2-2	TGCGCCAGCAGCCCTCAGGGGGCCGCCGGGGAGCTGTTTTTT	CASSPQGAAGELFF
NA	TRBV7-2	few	TRBJ2-3	TGTGCCAGCAGCTTGGACAGACGAGGGGATACGCAGTATTTT	CASSLDRRGDTQYF